The rows below give T cell receptor gamma chains drawn from one sample of a study of Vδ1+ human thymocytes. With CATT, TCRdb re-called clones from the multiplex PCR reads. The sample records over 20,000 gamma-chain clones, roughly an eighth being singletons. The source material was Vdelta1+ gamma-delta thymocytes from the thymus. The receptor set was obtained from a child less than two years old who had congenital heart surgery. CDR3s include the opening cysteine and the closing phenylalanine or tryptophan. Each record gives: CDR3 length, V gene, clone size, J gene, CDR3 DNA, CDR3 protein. The size entry is marked missing in some rows and otherwise reads once, few, many or a size class.

15	TRGV5	-	TRGJP	TGTGCCACCTGGGGCGGAGAGTTGGGCAAAAAAATCAAGGTATTT	CATWGGELGKKIKVF
15	TRGV9	-	TRGJ1/TRGJ2	TGTGCCTTGTGGGAGGTGCCCCTTTATTATTATAAGAAACTCTTT	CALWEVPLYYYKKLF
14	TRGV9	few	TRGJ1/TRGJ2	TGTGCCTTGTGGGACAGGGGCATGGGATATAAGAAACTCTTT	CALWDRGMGYKKLF
13	TRGV4	medium-sized	TRGJ1/TRGJ2	TGTGCCACCTGGGGGGCGCCTGCTTATAAGAAACTCTTT	CATWGAPAYKKLF
14	TRGV3	-	TRGJ1/TRGJ2	TGTGCCACCGGGGACAGGACGGTTTATTATAAGAAACTCTTT	CATGDRTVYYKKLF
13	TRGV8	few	TRGJ1/TRGJ2	TGTGCCACCTGGGATAGGTCGGGCGTAAAGAAACTCTTT	CATWDRSGVKKLF
15	TRGV5	few	TRGJP2	TGTGCCACCTGGGACATTGATAGTAGTGATTGGATCAAGACGTTT	CATWDIDSSDWIKTF
14	TRGV4	-	TRGJP1	TGTGCCACCTGGGATGGGCCGTCTGGTTGGTTCAAGATATTT	CATWDGPSGWFKIF
15	TRGV3	-	TRGJP2	TGTGCCACCTGGGACAGGCATAGTAGTGATTGGATCAAGACGTTT	CATWDRHSSDWIKTF
15	TRGV8	-	TRGJP2	TGTGCCACCTGGGATAGAGATAGTAGTGATTGGATCAAGACGTTT	CATWDRDSSDWIKTF
13	TRGV8	-	TRGJ1/TRGJ2	TGTGCCACCTGGGATGGACTCCGGTATAAGAAACTCTTT	CATWDGLRYKKLF
12	TRGV2	-	TRGJ1/TRGJ2	TGTGCCACCTGGGACGGGCGATTTAAGAAACTCTTT	CATWDGRFKKLF
12	TRGV2	few	TRGJ1/TRGJ2	TGTGCCACCTGGGGCCCCAGGGGGGAGAAACTCTTT	CATWGPRGEKLF
15	TRGV9	few	TRGJ1/TRGJ2	TGTGCCTTGTGGGAGGACCAGGGGCCTTATTATAAGAAACTCTTT	CALWEDQGPYYKKLF